This TCR beta chain was captured in a study of OX40 agonist ivuxolimab in advanced cancers. In this sample, this clone turned up once. Some clones are missing from TCRdb's copy, which holds only in-frame ones; the method was immunoSEQ multiplex PCR. The table includes around 74,000 clones, less than 95% detected once. V was pared by 2 bases and J by 2 bases, with 12 bases between. Germline V gene data show CDR1 as SGDLS and CDR2 as YYNGEE. This CDR3 contains 15 residues. V gene TRBV9 combines with J gene TRBJ2-3, with D perhaps TRBD2 (6 bases). This TCR was sampled from an adult with an advanced solid tumor such as melanoma, head and neck, liver or kidney cancer. The sequencing used CD4+ or CD8+ T cells sorted from blood, collected in a trial of the OX40 agonist ivuxolimab. DNA for the CDR3: TGTGCCAGCAGCGTGGGTGGGGGGATCACAGATACGCAGTATTTT. It is translated as CASSVGGGITDTQYF.